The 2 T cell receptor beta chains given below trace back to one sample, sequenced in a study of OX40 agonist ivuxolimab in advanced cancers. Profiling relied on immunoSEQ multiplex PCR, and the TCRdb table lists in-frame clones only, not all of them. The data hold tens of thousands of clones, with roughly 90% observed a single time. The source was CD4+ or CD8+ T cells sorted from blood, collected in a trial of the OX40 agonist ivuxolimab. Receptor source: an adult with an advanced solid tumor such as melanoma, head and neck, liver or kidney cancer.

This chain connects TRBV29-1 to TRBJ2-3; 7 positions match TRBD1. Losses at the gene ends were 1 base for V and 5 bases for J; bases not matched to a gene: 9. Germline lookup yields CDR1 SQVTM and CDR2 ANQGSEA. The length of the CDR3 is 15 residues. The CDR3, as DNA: TGCAGCGTTGAAGCTGGCACAGGGGCAGGAGATACGCAGTATTTT. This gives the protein CSVEAGTGAGDTQYF.

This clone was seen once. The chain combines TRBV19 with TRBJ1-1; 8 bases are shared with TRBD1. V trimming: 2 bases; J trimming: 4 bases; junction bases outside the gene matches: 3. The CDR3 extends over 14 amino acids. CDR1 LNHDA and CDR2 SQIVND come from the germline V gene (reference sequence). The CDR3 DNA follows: TGTGCCAGTAGTATAACGACAGGGGTCACTGAAGCTTTCTTT. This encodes CASSITTGVTEAFF.